This entry describes one T cell receptor beta chain. This clone was detected once. Its antigen is still unknown. Per-nucleotide qualities are absent, and no much larger clonotype sits a single base away. This sample stems from a study of Ad26.COV2.S vaccination and SARS-CoV-2 variants (dated by TCRdb to about 2021). A note on the overall study: Donors in the vaccine arm were drawn from COV1001, a phase I-IIa trial of Ad26.COV2.S in healthy adults that was multicentre, randomized, double-blind and placebo-controlled. Blinding of investigators to trial group allocation was maintained during experiments and outcome assessment. Sequencing of the TCRbeta repertoire served to evaluate the specificity and breadth of SARS-CoV-2-reactive T cell receptors following Ad26.COV2.S vaccination. Ad26.COV2.S was administered intramuscularly at a dose of 5x10^10 or 1x10^11 viral particles, either as one shot or as two shots given 56 days apart. The TCR-sequenced set comprised about 30 samples: around 20 Ad26.COV2.S vaccine recipients, 5 placebo recipients and 8 SARS-CoV-2 convalescent individuals. Participants in the trial were split at random into five groups of five each, receiving low-dose or high-dose Ad26.COV2.S once or twice, or else placebo on both occasions.

The immunoSEQ Assay was the method used to sequence TCRbeta CDR3 regions. After extraction, genomic DNA underwent amplification by bias-controlled multiplex PCR, followed by high-throughput sequencing. Regarding the original processing steps: To quantify the absolute abundance of every unique TCRbeta CDR3 region, sequences were collapsed and filtered. T cell fraction was estimated by normalization of TCRbeta template counts to usable DNA, with usable DNA being measured through amplification of reference genes present in all nucleated cells. Repertoire TCRs were annotated as SARS-CoV-2-specific when V gene, CDR3 amino acid sequence and J gene were exactly matched to a known reactive TCR set. The reference SARS-CoV-2 TCR set was obtained from MIRA and was filtered for enrichment in COVID-19-positive ImmuneCODE repertoires, whereby public or cross-reactive TCRs were removed. Using the MIRA antigens, annotated TCRs were further analysed by specific ORF or by position within an ORF. Breadth was defined as annotated unique rearrangements over total unique productive rearrangements; depth was the summed frequency of those rearrangements. Group comparisons of TCR breadth used two-sided Wilcoxon rank-sum tests. TCRdb stores this immuneACCESS table with in-frame sequences only. Part of the clones is absent; in the studies checked, under half of the shortfall reflects unresolved V genes, and no reason is known for the rest. V, J and clone size were drawn from that table, and D and trimming were deduced from the DNA. This sample gives roughly 700,000 clones in total; roughly 90% of them show up just once. Around 1.4% of the sample rests with the top ten.

Including cysteine and phenylalanine, the CDR3 has 17 amino acids. Kept here is only the CDR3 DNA, which spans 51 bases and is read in frame from base 1. CDR1 and CDR2 are read off the germline V gene (reference sequence) as SGHNT and YYREEE. V loses 4 bases of germline sequence and J loses 0 bases, and the interval between the two ends is 14 bases. What the study reported, not specific to this receptor: The study lacked the statistical power to compare responses across vaccine doses or regimens. According to the authors, total T cell responses may have been underestimated by the TCR breadth and depth analyses. Non-spike TCR breadth was comparable between vaccine and placebo recipients, consistent with the vaccine containing only spike. After vaccination, substantial breadth of spike-specific CD8+ and CD4+ T cell responses was reported. Ad26.COV2.S recipients had higher spike-specific TCR breadth than placebo recipients (P = 0.0014).

Interpreted using the paper, the treatment or condition label stands for: some 19 received Ad26.COV2.S at low or high dose, single or two shots; about 5 received placebo; per-sample allocation not given. For vaccine and placebo recipients, repertoires were sequenced using samples collected on day 63 after the first injection. Cohort 1b enrolled some 25 adults aged 18-55 years at a single site in Boston, USA, between 29 July and 7 August 2020. Ad26.COV2.S was a replication-incompetent adenovirus type 26 vector expressing a prefusion-stabilized SARS-CoV-2 spike protein from the original Wuhan strain.

This chain is built from TRBV5-4 and TRBJ2-6, and the D gene may be TRBD1, 6 bases matching. This receptor was obtained from a person between 18 and 60 years old who received the Ad26.COV2.S COVID-19 vaccine or a placebo. Here the sequenced sample was peripheral blood, taken in a trial of Ad26.COV2.S vaccine versus placebo. Read as DNA, the sequence is TGTGCCAGCAGCCCAAGACAGGCTATCTCTGGGGCCAACGTCCTGACTTTC. It codes for CASSPRQAISGANVLTF.